The T cell receptor (beta chain) under discussion was sequenced for a study of T cells in Graves' hyperthyroidism and ophthalmopathy. TCR beta CDR3 sequences were amplified from RNA transcripts. HTBI primers were employed in a first-round RT-PCR of the TCR CDR3. TCRdb reprocessed the multiplex PCR reads with MiXCR, giving one entry per CDR3 protein. Among about 680,000 distinct CDR3 sequences listed, around a third were seen once. Germline assignment: CDR1 SNHLY and CDR2 FYNNEI. Trimming pared 8 bases from V and 3 bases from J, leaving 8 bases between. CDR3 length: 11 amino acids. Study findings and constraints: Researchers report that a 13 V-J model separated ophthalmopathy from stable hyperthyroidism. Most clonotypes expanded in thyroid above 0.001 were likewise present in blood. Prediction of ophthalmopathy progression came a median approximately 7 months pre-onset.

Comment on this clonotype: The target antigen is unknown.

Patients were excluded because of uncontrolled infection, other autoimmune disease, pregnancy or lactation. Material for sequencing was blood. The chain combines TRBV2 with TRBJ2-7, with D maybe TRBD1 (5 bases). This TCR was recovered from a woman aged 35 to 49 with Graves' hyperthyroidism. CDR3 nucleotides: TGTGCCAGCGGCAGGGACTACGAGCAGTACTTC. This sequence encodes CASGRDYEQYF.